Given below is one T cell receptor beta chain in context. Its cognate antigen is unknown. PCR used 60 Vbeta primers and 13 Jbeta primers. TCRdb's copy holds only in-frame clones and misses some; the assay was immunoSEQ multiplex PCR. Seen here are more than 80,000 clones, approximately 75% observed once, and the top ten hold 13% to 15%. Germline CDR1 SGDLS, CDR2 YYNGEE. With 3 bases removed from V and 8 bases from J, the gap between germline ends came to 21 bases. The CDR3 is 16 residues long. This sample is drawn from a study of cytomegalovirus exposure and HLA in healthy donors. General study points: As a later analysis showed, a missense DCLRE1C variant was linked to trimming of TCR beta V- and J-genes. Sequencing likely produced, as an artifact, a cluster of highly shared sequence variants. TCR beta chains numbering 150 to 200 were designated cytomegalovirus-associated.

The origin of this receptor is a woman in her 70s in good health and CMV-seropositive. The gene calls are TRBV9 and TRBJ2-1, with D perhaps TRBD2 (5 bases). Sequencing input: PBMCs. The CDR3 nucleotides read TGTGCCAGCAGCGGCACACAAGGACTCACCCTCTATGAGCAGTTCTTC. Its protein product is CASSGTQGLTLYEQFF.